The clone carrying this T cell receptor (beta chain) showed up many times. The sample belongs to a study of T-cell reconstitution after alpha-beta-depleted transplantation in children. This CDR3 is built from 13 residues. V was shortened by 8 bases and J by 1 base, with 12 bases between the two germline ends. CDR1 and CDR2 (germline): SEHNR, FQNEAQ (reference sequence). Researchers prepared the TCRbeta library using unique molecular identifiers, the study reports. From the PCR reads, TCRdb called clonotypes with MiXCR, one entry per CDR3 protein. The sample yields around 240,000 distinct CDR3 sequences, 9% to 10% seen once.

The TCR was taken from a human donor who donated a stem cell graft to a child with SCID. The sample was PBMCs from the stem cell graft donor, taken from the stem cell graft. The chain employs TRBV7-9 and TRBJ2-7, with D perhaps matching TRBD2 (6 bases). The chain's CDR3 is CASGGVSSYEQYF. CDR3 DNA: TGTGCCAGCGGCGGGGTTAGTTCCTACGAGCAGTACTTC.